This T cell receptor beta chain is drawn from a study of blood T cell repertoires in COVID-19. Study overall: Material from acute and convalescent COVID-19 was sourced from the United States, Italy and Spain. Sample material is recorded as cDNA or gDNA derived from T cells, B-cell-depleted T cells, or PBMCs.

The protocol was immunoSEQ multiplex PCR, while the TCRdb copy is restricted to in-frame clones and leaves out a portion. The sample shows roughly 160,000 clones, about nine tenths of them seen only once. The TCR comes from a woman aged 60-70 years who had recovered from COVID-19. The sample taken for sequencing was peripheral blood.

The CDR3 is CASSYQGSSYEQYF. Here the CDR3 DNA reads TGTGCCAGCAGTTACCAGGGTTCCTCCTACGAGCAGTACTTC. This chain connects TRBV6-5 to TRBJ2-7, with D perhaps matching TRBD1 (5 bases). This CDR3 is 14 amino acids long. Between the trimmed V and J ends, which lost 2 bases and 0 bases, there was a span of 8 bases. Germline CDR1 and CDR2: MNHEY and SVGAGI.